This T cell receptor beta chain was recovered during a study of tumor-infiltrating lymphocytes in glioblastoma multiforme. Study outcomes and limitations: Only one glioblastoma patient had TCR and mutation analysis. No surface-marker sorting into functional T cell subtypes was done.

Three nested ARM-PCR rounds with V-beta and C-beta primers built TCRB libraries. TCRB cDNA was made from 0.4 to 0.6 ug total RNA. No unique molecular identifiers were described for these TCRB libraries. TCRdb re-called the multiplex PCR reads through MiXCR, storing one row per CDR3 protein. This table has approximately 20,000 distinct CDR3 sequences, under 80% appearing once. Of note for this clonotype: Its antigen remains unknown.

The CDR3 has 13 residues. V was pared by 6 bases and J by 7 bases, with 15 bases between. CDR1 is SQVTM, CDR2 ANQGSEA, per germline. Sequences were obtained from peripheral blood. The source is a male donor with glioblastoma. V gene TRBV29-1 combines with J gene TRBJ2-2; D perhaps matches TRBD1 (5 bases). The chain's CDR3 is CSVLGQGGGELFF. The CDR3 region has the DNA TGCAGCGTCCTAGGGCAGGGTGGCGGGGAGCTGTTTTTT.